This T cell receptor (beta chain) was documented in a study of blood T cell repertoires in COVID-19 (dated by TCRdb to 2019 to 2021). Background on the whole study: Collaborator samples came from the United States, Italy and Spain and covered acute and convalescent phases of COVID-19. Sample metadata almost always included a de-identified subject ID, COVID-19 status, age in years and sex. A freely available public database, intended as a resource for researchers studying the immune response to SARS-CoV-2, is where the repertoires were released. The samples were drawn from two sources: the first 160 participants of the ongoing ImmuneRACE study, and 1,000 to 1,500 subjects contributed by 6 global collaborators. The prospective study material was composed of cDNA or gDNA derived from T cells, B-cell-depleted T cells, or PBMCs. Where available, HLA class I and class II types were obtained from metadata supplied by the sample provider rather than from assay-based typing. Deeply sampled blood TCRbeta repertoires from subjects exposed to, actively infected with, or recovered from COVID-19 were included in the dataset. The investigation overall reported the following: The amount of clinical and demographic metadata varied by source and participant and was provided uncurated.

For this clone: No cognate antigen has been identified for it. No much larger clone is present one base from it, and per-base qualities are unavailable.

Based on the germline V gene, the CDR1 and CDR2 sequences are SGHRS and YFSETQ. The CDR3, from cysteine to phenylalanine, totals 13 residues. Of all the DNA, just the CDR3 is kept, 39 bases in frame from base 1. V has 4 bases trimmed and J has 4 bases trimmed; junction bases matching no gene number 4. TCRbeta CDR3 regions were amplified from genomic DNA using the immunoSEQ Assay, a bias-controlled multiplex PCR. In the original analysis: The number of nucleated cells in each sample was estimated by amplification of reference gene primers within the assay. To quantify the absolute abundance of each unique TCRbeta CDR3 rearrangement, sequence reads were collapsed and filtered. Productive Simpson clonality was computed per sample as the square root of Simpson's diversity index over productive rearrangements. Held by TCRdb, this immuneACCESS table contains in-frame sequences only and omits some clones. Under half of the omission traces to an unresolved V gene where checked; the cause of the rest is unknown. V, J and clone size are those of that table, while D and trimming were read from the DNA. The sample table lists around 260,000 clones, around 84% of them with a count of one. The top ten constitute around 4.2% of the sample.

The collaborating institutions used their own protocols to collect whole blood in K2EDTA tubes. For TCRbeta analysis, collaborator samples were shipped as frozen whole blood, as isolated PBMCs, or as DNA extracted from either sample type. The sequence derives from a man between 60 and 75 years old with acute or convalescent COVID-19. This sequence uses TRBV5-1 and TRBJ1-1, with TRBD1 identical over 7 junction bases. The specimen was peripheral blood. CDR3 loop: CASSQQGRTEAFF. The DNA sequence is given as TGCGCCAGCAGCCAACAGGGGCGCACTGAAGCTTTCTTT.